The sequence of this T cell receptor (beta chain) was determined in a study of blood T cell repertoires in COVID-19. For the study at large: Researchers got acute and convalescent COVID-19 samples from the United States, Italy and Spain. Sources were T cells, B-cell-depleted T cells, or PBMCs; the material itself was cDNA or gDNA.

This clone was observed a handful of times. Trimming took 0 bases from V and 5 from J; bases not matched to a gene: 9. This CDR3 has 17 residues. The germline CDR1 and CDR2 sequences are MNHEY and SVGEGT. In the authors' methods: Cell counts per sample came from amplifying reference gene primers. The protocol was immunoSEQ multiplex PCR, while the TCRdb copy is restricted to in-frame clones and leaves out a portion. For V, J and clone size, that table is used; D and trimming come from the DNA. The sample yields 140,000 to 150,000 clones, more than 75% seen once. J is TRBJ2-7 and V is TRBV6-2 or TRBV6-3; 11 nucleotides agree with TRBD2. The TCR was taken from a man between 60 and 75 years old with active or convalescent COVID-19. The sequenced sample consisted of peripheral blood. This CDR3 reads CASSYSTYSGRAHEQYF. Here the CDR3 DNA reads TGTGCCAGCAGTTACTCGACCTATAGCGGGAGGGCCCACGAGCAGTACTTC.